The 14 T cell receptor beta chains below were found in one sample sequenced in a study of T-cell reconstitution after alpha-beta-depleted transplantation in children (dated by TCRdb to the mid-2010s). In light of the paper, this sample's treatment or condition label describes: allogeneic hematopoietic cell transplantation with graft depleted of TCRalphabeta T cells and CD19 B cells. The method behind the library was PCR. For sequencing, an Illumina HiSeq 2500 was employed. TCR libraries were prepared with molecular barcoding, using unique molecular identifiers to normalize TCRbeta repertoire quantification. TCRdb handled the public reads itself, with Q25 trimming in fastp and clone calling in MiXCR, and kept productive beta chains. Under each unique CDR3 protein, matching rows form one entry showing the most common genes and DNA. This sample has some 80,000 distinct CDR3 sequences in its table, and 15% to 20% of those were observed once. The top ten constitute roughly half of the sample.

Sequenced material: PBMCs, mostly from graft donor cells, taken 360 days after TCRalphabeta/CD19-depleted stem cell transplant. These receptors were collected from a male patient between 2 and 15 years old who had a stem cell transplant for acute lymphoblastic leukemia, so the T cells may come from the graft donor.

The gene calls are TRBV5-1 and TRBJ2-1; D gene unclear. Germline V gene lookup returns CDR1 SGHRS and CDR2 YFSETQ. The CDR3 totals 16 residues. V lost 2 bases, J lost 0 bases, and 12 bases lay in between. The CDR3 coding sequence is TGCGCCAGCAGCTTAACCCCCCCCGTCTCCTACAATGAGCAGTTCTTC. Amino acid sequence: CASSLTPPVSYNEQFF.

The chain links TRBV12-3 or TRBV12-4 to TRBJ1-2; no clear D. Trimming left V 2 bases short and J 6 bases short, with 13 bases between. This CDR3 has 14 amino acids. The CDR3 DNA is TGTGCCAGCAGTTTACGGTCAGCCTATAATGGCTACACCTTC. Its translation is CASSLRSAYNGYTF.

This clonotype has more than one count but fewer than ten. The gene calls are TRBV20-1 and TRBJ2-3; 10 bases fit TRBD2. V lost 5 bases, J lost 4 bases, and 6 bases stayed unmatched. CDR1 DFQATT and CDR2 SNEGSKA come from the germline V gene (reference sequence). The length of the CDR3 is 14 residues. The CDR3 region is CSAAYSGRSDTQYF. CDR3 DNA sequence: TGCAGTGCTGCCTATAGCGGGAGGTCAGATACGCAGTATTTT.

In this sample, this clonotype turned up many times. The rearrangement links TRBV29-1 to TRBJ2-3, with D possibly TRBD1 on 6 matching bases. The CDR3 consists of 13 residues. The germline CDR1 and CDR2 sequences are SQVTM and ANQGSEA. Trimming stripped 7 bases from V and 11 bases from J, with 22 bases between. CDR3 protein: CSGAGTFDGEQYF. In DNA, the CDR3 is TGCAGCGGTGCCGGGACATTCGACGGGGAGCAGTATTTT.

This clonotype was seen only a few times. The chain is built from TRBV5-1 and TRBJ2-7, with 12 bases matching TRBD2. CDR3 length: 15 amino acids. The germline gives CDR1 SGHRS, CDR2 YFSETQ. The J segment lost 0 bases and the V segment lost 4 bases, leaving 2 bases of the junction unmatched. The CDR3 protein is CASSPGLAGSYEQYF. CDR3 in DNA: TGCGCCAGCAGCCCGGGACTAGCGGGCTCCTACGAGCAGTACTTC.

This sequence joins TRBV10-3 and TRBJ1-2; TRBD1 might be the D (6 bases). This CDR3 contains 13 residues. The V gene's germline CDR1 is ENHRY and CDR2 SYGVKD. V lost 4 bases and J lost 3, with 9 bases in between. Here the CDR3 DNA reads TGTGCCATCAGTGCCGGACAGTACTATGGCTACACCTTC. Residues: CAISAGQYYGYTF.

This clonotype was seen many times. The chain is built from TRBV11-3 and TRBJ2-1; 9 bases fit TRBD2. CDR3 length equals 16 residues. V shed 5 bases and J 4 bases; nucleotides not matched to a gene: 9. Germline CDR1 reads SGHNT; CDR2 reads YENEEA. This CDR3 is CASSLSGGASYNEQFF. The CDR3 DNA reads as TGTGCCAGCAGCCTTAGCGGGGGCGCGTCATACAATGAGCAGTTCTTC.

This clonotype was observed at least ten times. The chain has TRBV10-3 and TRBJ2-7; 9 positions agree with TRBD2. J was trimmed by 4 bases and V by 8 bases; bases with no gene match: 6. CDR3 length: 13 residues. Germline V gives CDR1 ENHRY, CDR2 SYGVKD. DNA of the CDR3: TGTGCCATCGGGAGTGCGGGGGGGTACGAGCAGTACTTC. This codes for CAIGSAGGYEQYF.

The J gene is TRBJ2-4, the V gene TRBV3-1, with unresolved D. V lost 0 bases and J 0 bases, leaving 12 bases between the germline ends. Germline loops: CDR1 LGHDT, CDR2 YNNKEL (reference sequence). The CDR3 loop spans 17 amino acids. The CDR3: CASSQDRRRLAKNIQYF. The CDR3 DNA follows: TGTGCCAGCAGCCAAGATCGCCGGCGGTTAGCCAAAAACATTCAGTACTTC.

The DNA for the CDR3 is TGTGCCAGCAGCGTAAACCCTCGACAGCTCCCTCGTGGGGCCAACGTCCTGACTTTC. It encodes CASSVNPRQLPRGANVLTF. V gene TRBV9 combines with J gene TRBJ2-6; TRBD1 might be the D (5 bases). The CDR3 length is 19 residues. CDR1 is SGDLS, CDR2 YYNGEE, per germline. The germline V and J ends were trimmed by 1 base and 3 bases, with 20 bases remaining between them.

The chain carries TRBV7-9 and TRBJ2-7, with D possibly TRBD1 on 6 matching bases. Trimming removed 1 base from V and 2 bases from J, with 15 bases in between. The CDR3 is 16 amino acids. CDR1 and CDR2 (germline): SEHNR, FQNEAQ (reference sequence). As DNA, the CDR3 is TGTGCCAGCAGCTTAGTCCTTGGTCGGACAGCCTACGAGCAGTACTTC. This encodes CASSLVLGRTAYEQYF.

This clonotype has a count of ten or more. The CDR3 spells CASSQERETGSKLFF. CDR3 sequence (DNA): TGTGCCAGCAGCCAAGAACGCGAGACAGGCTCAAAACTGTTTTTT. The rearrangement links TRBV3-1 to TRBJ1-4, with D maybe TRBD1 (6 bases). Trimming removed 0 bases from V and 10 bases from J, with 15 bases in between. Germline loops: CDR1 LGHDT, CDR2 YNNKEL (reference sequence). CDR3 size: 15 residues.

The chain is built from TRBV24-1 and TRBJ2-4; tentatively, D is TRBD1 (5 bases). CDR3 length: 15 residues. Germline V lookup: CDR1 KGHDR, CDR2 SFDVKD. V was shortened by 4 bases and J by 6 bases, with 15 bases between the two germline ends. The DNA for the CDR3 is TGTGCCACCAGTGAGCAGGGTCTGCGTGGAAACATTCAGTACTTC. This translates into CATSEQGLRGNIQYF.

A few counts support this clonotype. The chain employs TRBV27 and TRBJ2-7; TRBD2 matches 10 bases. The ends lost 4 bases at V and 6 bases at J; junction bases unmatched: 9. Germline V gives CDR1 MNHEY, CDR2 SMNVEV (reference sequence). There are 15 residues in the CDR3. CDR3 nucleotides: TGTGCCAGCAGTTCCCGTCCTAGCGGGAGTGGCGAGCAGTACTTC. Protein sequence: CASSSRPSGSGEQYF.